Following are 17 T cell receptor beta chains from one sample sequenced in a study of blood T cells in healthy people across ages. Primers used in a second PCR of about 7 to 12 cycles were a sample-barcoded 5' primer and a J-beta primer mix. TCRdb recomputed calls from the 5' RACE reads with MiXCR, one row per CDR3 protein. Seen here are 1.2 million to 1.5 million distinct CDR3 sequences, approximately 59% observed once, and the top ten hold 5% to 7%. The sample taken for sequencing was blood. These receptors came from a young man in good health.

In this sample, this clonotype turned up a few times. The chain couples TRBV29-1 to TRBJ2-3, with D possibly TRBD1 on 6 matching bases. From germline, CDR1 is SQVTM and CDR2 ANQGSEA. This CDR3 is 13 amino acids long. CDR3 amino acids: CNNRDGVTDTQYF. For the CDR3, the DNA is TGCAATAACAGGGATGGAGTCACAGATACGCAGTATTTT.

The chain links TRBV12-3 or TRBV12-4 to TRBJ1-6; no clear D gene. This CDR3 has 15 amino acids. Trimming shortened V by 7 bases and J by 9 bases, and 19 bases separated the two germline ends. The CDR3: CASKVSEGSFSPLHF. The CDR3 region has the DNA TGTGCCAGCAAAGTCTCTGAAGGGAGTTTTTCACCCCTCCACTTT.

This clonotype showed up many times. V gene TRBV7-2 combines with J gene TRBJ1-6; perhaps TRBD1 as D (5 bases). V was pared by 1 base and J by 9 bases, with 16 bases between. The CDR3 runs 16 residues. Germline lookup yields CDR1 SGHTA and CDR2 FQGNSA. The CDR3 protein is CASSLGDRIFGSPLHF. CDR3 sequence (DNA): TGTGCCAGCAGCTTAGGGGACCGTATCTTTGGTTCACCCCTCCACTTT. The full variable domain, rest sourced from reference TRBV7-2 and TRBJ1-6, is GAGVSQSPSNKVTEKGKDVELRCDPISGHTALYWYRQSLGQGLEFLIYFQGNSAPDKSGLPSDRFSAERTGGSVSTLTIQRTQQEDSAVYLCASSLGDRIFGSPLHFGNGTRLTVT.

J is TRBJ1-4 and V is TRBV20-1, with 10 bases matching TRBD1. V was pared by 5 bases and J by 3 bases, with 9 bases of the junction left unmatched. Germline V gives CDR1 DFQATT, CDR2 SNEGSKA (reference sequence). There are 16 residues in the CDR3. This CDR3 is CSALDRGQESNEKLFF. CDR3 coding DNA: TGCAGTGCTCTAGACAGGGGGCAGGAGTCTAATGAAAAACTGTTTTTT.

The V call is TRBV6-1, the J call TRBJ2-5, with TRBD1 identical over 7 bases. Losses at the gene ends were 6 bases for V and 2 bases for J; bases not matched to a gene: 9. Germline V gene lookup returns CDR1 MNHNS and CDR2 SASEGT. This CDR3 has 15 residues. CDR3 coding DNA: TGTGCCAGCAGCCAACCCCAGGGGGTTCAAGAGACCCAGTACTTC. Encoded protein: CASSQPQGVQETQYF.

The chain links TRBV5-6 to TRBJ2-3; TRBD2 matches at 11 bases. The CDR3 has 16 residues. Looked up from germline, CDR1 is SGHDT and CDR2 is YYEEEE. After removal of 4 bases from V and 4 bases from J, the junction contained 8 bases not matched to a gene. The CDR3 nucleotides are TGTGCCAGCAGCGAGGTAGCGGGGGGGCCCTCAGATACGCAGTATTTT. As protein: CASSEVAGGPSDTQYF.

This chain uses TRBV7-9 with TRBJ2-1; 8 nucleotides agree with TRBD2. Trimming took 5 bases from V and 2 from J; bases not matched to a gene: 14. The CDR3 covers 18 residues. Germline V gene sequence: CDR1 SEHNR, CDR2 FQNEAQ (reference sequence). In DNA, the CDR3 is TGTGCCAGCAGCCCCCACCCCCGGACTAGCAGGACCTACAATGAGCAGTTCTTC. Translated: CASSPHPRTSRTYNEQFF.

CDR3 nucleotide sequence: TGTGCCAGCAGTGCCATACCGGTGGATACGCAGTATTTT. Protein sequence: CASSAIPVDTQYF. The chain uses TRBV2 and TRBJ2-3, with unresolved D. Germline V gene lookup returns CDR1 SNHLY and CDR2 FYNNEI. Deletions cut 4 bases from V and 6 bases from J, with 11 bases between. CDR3 size: 13 residues.

V usage is TRBV7-2 and J usage is TRBJ1-2; tentatively, D is TRBD1 (5 bases). Trimming left V 5 bases short and J 7 bases short, with 17 bases between. Germline CDR1 and CDR2: SGHTA and FQGNSA. The CDR3 spans 14 residues. CDR3 sequence reads: CASSRPGRPIGYTF. As DNA, the CDR3 is TGTGCCAGCAGCCGCCCGGGACGCCCCATTGGCTACACCTTC. The variable domain in full, with the rest retrieved from reference TRBV7-2 and TRBJ1-2, is GAGVSQSPSNKVTEKGKDVELRCDPISGHTALYWYRQSLGQGLEFLIYFQGNSAPDKSGLPSDRFSAERTGGSVSTLTIQRTQQEDSAVYLCASSRPGRPIGYTFGSGTRLTVV.

The chain is built from TRBV4-2 and TRBJ2-2; D not resolved. The CDR3 consists of 14 residues. Germline V gene sequence: CDR1 LGHNA, CDR2 YNFKEQ. Between the trimmed V and J ends, which lost 2 bases and 1 base, there was a span of 5 bases. CDR3 coding DNA: TGTGCCAGCAGCCAATTTAAGAACACCGGGGAGCTGTTTTTT. Its translation is CASSQFKNTGELFF.

This clonotype was recorded a few times. This chain uses TRBV25-1 with TRBJ1-6; TRBD1 aligns across 7 bases. This CDR3 is 13 amino acids long. V gave up 10 bases and J gave up 8 bases; unmatched junction bases: 8. The V gene's germline CDR1 is MGHDK and CDR2 SYGVNS. The CDR3 nucleotides read TGTGCCACCCGGGACAGTGGCGATTCACCCCTCCACTTT. Amino acids: CATRDSGDSPLHF.

The chain uses TRBV5-1 and TRBJ2-5; TRBD1 is a possible D gene (6 bases). Trimming took off 4 bases at V and 0 bases at J, with 16 bases between the two ends. The length of the CDR3 is 16 residues. CDR1 is SGHRS, CDR2 YFSETQ, per germline. The CDR3 bases are TGCGCCAGCAGCAGGTCAGGGGCTCGGTACCAAGAGACCCAGTACTTC. Its protein is CASSRSGARYQETQYF. The whole variable domain, filled in from reference TRBV5-1 and TRBJ2-5, reads KAGVTQTPRYLIKTRGQQVTLSCSPISGHRSVSWYQQTPGQGLQFLFEYFSETQRNKGNFPGRFSGRQFSNSRSEMNVSTLELGDSALYLCASSRSGARYQETQYFGPGTRLLVL.

V is TRBV28 and J is TRBJ2-7; D is undetermined. The CDR3 is made up of 13 amino acids. Germline lookup yields CDR1 MDHEN and CDR2 SYDVKM. Trimming stripped 6 bases from V and 0 bases from J, with 9 bases between. In DNA, the CDR3 is TGTGCCAGCAGACCCACCTTCTCCTACGAGCAGTACTTC. Translation gives CASRPTFSYEQYF. Full variable domain (rest looked up from reference TRBV28 and TRBJ2-7): DVKVTQSSRYLVKRTGEKVFLECVQDMDHENMFWYRQDPGLGLRLIYFSYDVKMKEKGDIPEGYSVSREKKERFSLILESASTNQTSMYLCASRPTFSYEQYFGPGTRLTVT.

The chain carries TRBV27 and TRBJ2-7; unclear D gene. V was clipped by 3 bases and J by 7 bases, with 19 bases between them. CDR1 is MNHEY and CDR2 is SMNVEV in the germline V gene (reference sequence). The CDR3 has 15 residues. The CDR3 nucleotides are TGTGCCAGCAGTTTGGACGGTTTGTCCTACAATGAGCAGTACTTC. Protein sequence: CASSLDGLSYNEQYF.

The chain combines TRBV3-1 with TRBJ1-1; D gene unclear. The CDR3 contains 13 residues. CDR1 LGHDT and CDR2 YNNKEL come from the germline V gene (reference sequence). The ends were cut back, 3 bases at V and 1 base at J, with 6 bases in the middle. The CDR3 bases are TGTGCCAGCAGCCAGTGGAGGAACACTGAAGCTTTCTTT. Translated: CASSQWRNTEAFF.

The chain recombines TRBV9 with TRBJ2-1; the match to TRBD2 covers 12 bases. V shed 6 bases, J shed 9 bases, and the junction held 4 bases outside the gene matches. This CDR3 contains 13 residues. Germline-derived CDR1 and CDR2 are SGDLS and YYNGEE. This CDR3 is CASKTSGRGEQFF. Written as DNA, the CDR3 is TGTGCCAGCAAGACTAGCGGGAGAGGTGAGCAGTTCTTC.

The chain carries TRBV5-8 and TRBJ1-2; D gene uncertain. Trimming shortened V by 0 bases and J by 6 bases, and 9 bases separated the two germline ends. Germline V gives CDR1 SGHTS, CDR2 YDEGEE. The CDR3 is made up of 13 amino acids. In DNA form, the CDR3 reads TGTGCCAGCAGCTTGGCTAGGTTTGATGGCTACACCTTC. It codes for CASSLARFDGYTF.